The 20 T cell receptor beta chains reported below all come from one sample, sequenced in a study of blood T cell repertoires in COVID-19. Libraries were prepared by immunoSEQ multiplex PCR; TCRdb keeps only in-frame clonotypes and omits some of them. The sample has about 330,000 clones, 92% seen once; the top ten hold under 20%. The sequencing input was PBMCs or T cells enriched from blood (not recorded which). The receptors stem from a woman in her twenties or thirties who had recovered from COVID-19.

As regards this clone: Distinct nucleotide sequences in the sample also encode this CDR3. The rearrangement joins TRBV19 to TRBJ2-7; 12 nucleotides align to TRBD2. V lost 7 bases and J lost 6; bases outside the gene matches: 7. The CDR3 consists of 14 residues. Per the germline V gene, CDR1 is LNHDA and CDR2 is SQIVND (reference sequence). The CDR3 here is CASTTSGRASEQYF. CDR3 DNA: TGTGCCAGTACGACTAGCGGGAGAGCCTCCGAGCAGTACTTC.

The chain couples TRBV7-2 to TRBJ2-7, with TRBD1 identical over 7 bases. Trimming at V came to 2 bases and at J to 3 bases, leaving 7 bases not matched to a gene. CDR1 is SGHTA and CDR2 is FQGNSA in the germline V gene. The CDR3 is made up of 15 amino acids. This CDR3 is CASSLQGGEVYEQYF. The CDR3 coding sequence is TGTGCCAGCAGCTTACAAGGGGGCGAGGTCTACGAGCAGTACTTC.

This chain joins TRBV4-2 and TRBJ1-2; D is undetermined. Trimming took 0 bases from V and 1 from J, leaving 6 bases between them. Germline-derived CDR1 and CDR2 are LGHNA and YNFKEQ. This CDR3 spans 14 amino acids. The CDR3 protein is CASSQDEINYGYTF. The CDR3 nucleotides are TGTGCCAGCAGCCAAGATGAGATTAACTATGGCTACACCTTC.

V usage is TRBV5-8 and J usage is TRBJ1-5; 9 nucleotides align to TRBD1. Looked up from germline, CDR1 is SGHTS and CDR2 is YDEGEE. Trimming removed 2 bases from V and 6 bases from J; junction bases left unmatched: 6. There are 15 residues in the CDR3. The CDR3 DNA follows: TGTGCCAGCAGCTTACCGGGACAGGGAGTTCAGCCCCAGCATTTT. Encoded protein: CASSLPGQGVQPQHF.

This chain uses TRBV2 with TRBJ2-7; 8 bases match TRBD1. The CDR3 covers 15 residues. The ends lost 6 bases at V and 6 bases at J; junction bases unmatched: 13. Germline V lookup: CDR1 SNHLY, CDR2 FYNNEI. The CDR3 protein is CASSTGTGPLREQYF. The CDR3 DNA follows: TGTGCCAGCAGCACCGGGACAGGCCCTCTCCGCGAGCAGTACTTC.

The chain links TRBV2 to TRBJ2-1; unclear D gene. CDR1 is SNHLY and CDR2 is FYNNEI in the germline V gene. The CDR3 runs 14 residues. V lost 3 bases and J 0 bases, leaving 6 bases between the germline ends. Here the CDR3 DNA reads TGTGCCAGCAGTGAGCGGAGCTCCTACAATGAGCAGTTCTTC. Protein: CASSERSSYNEQFF.

The J gene is TRBJ2-5, the V gene TRBV7-2; TRBD1 might be the D (6 bases). Deletions cut 1 base from V and 3 bases from J, with 9 bases between. Germline CDR1 SGHTA, CDR2 FQGNSA. This CDR3 contains 14 residues. This chain's CDR3 is CASSLVRTEETQYF. The CDR3 region has the DNA TGTGCCAGCAGCTTAGTTAGGACAGAAGAGACCCAGTACTTC.

This clone occurred a few times. V and J are TRBV19 and TRBJ2-7, with a possible D match to TRBD1 (6 bases). CDR1 and CDR2 (germline): LNHDA, SQIVND (reference sequence). V dropped 2 bases and J dropped 0 bases, with 11 bases sitting between them. There are 15 residues in the CDR3. The CDR3 here is CASSITQGGSYEQYF. CDR3 DNA: TGTGCCAGTAGTATAACACAGGGCGGCTCCTACGAGCAGTACTTC. The full variable domain, its missing parts supplied by reference TRBV19 and TRBJ2-7, is DGGITQSPKYLFRKEGQNVTLSCEQNLNHDAMYWYRQDPGQGLRLIYYSQIVNDFQKGDIAEGYSVSREKKESFPLTVTSAQKNPTAFYLCASSITQGGSYEQYFGPGTRLTVT.

The rearrangement joins TRBV2 to TRBJ2-2; 7 bases map to TRBD1. The germline gives CDR1 SNHLY, CDR2 FYNNEI. The V segment lost 7 bases and the J segment 5 bases; nucleotides outside the gene matches: 10. The CDR3 spans 15 residues. Here the CDR3 reads CASKIETGSTGELFF. The CDR3 nucleotides read TGTGCCAGCAAGATTGAGACAGGGTCGACCGGGGAGCTGTTTTTT.

CDR3 loop: CASSGSSGGAYTQYF. In DNA form, the CDR3 reads TGTGCCAGCAGCGGATCTAGCGGGGGGGCGTATACGCAGTATTTT. The chain couples TRBV28 to TRBJ2-3; 12 bases align to TRBD2. The CDR3 length is 15 residues. Germline CDR1 MDHEN, CDR2 SYDVKM. Losses at the gene ends were 6 bases for V and 7 bases for J; bases not matched to a gene: 8.

The sample holds a few counts of this clone. V gene TRBV9 combines with J gene TRBJ2-2; D is perhaps TRBD2 (5 bases). CDR3 size: 15 residues. Germline values: CDR1 SGDLS, CDR2 YYNGEE. With 0 bases removed from V and 0 bases from J, the gap between germline ends came to 6 bases. The CDR3 reads CASSVVGANTGELFF. As DNA, the CDR3 is TGTGCCAGCAGCGTAGTCGGGGCGAACACCGGGGAGCTGTTTTTT.

The count of this clone is one. The chain joins TRBV27 to TRBJ2-1; TRBD2 is a possible D gene (5 bases). The CDR3 totals 13 residues. V lost 8 bases and J lost 6, with 14 bases in between. The germline CDR1 and CDR2 sequences are MNHEY and SMNVEV (reference sequence). CDR3 coding DNA: TGTGCCAGCGGGCTAGCAGATGTCAATGAGCAGTTCTTC. This gives the protein CASGLADVNEQFF.

This chain uses TRBV13 with TRBJ1-2; D remains unclear. The V end was cut by 0 bases, the J end by 6 bases, with 5 bases between. The CDR3 covers 12 residues. Germline V gene data show CDR1 as PRHDT and CDR2 as FYEKMQ (reference sequence). The CDR3 here is CASSLGPDGYTF. The CDR3 DNA reads as TGTGCCAGCAGCTTAGGGCCGGATGGCTACACCTTC.

The chain recombines TRBV3-1 (or the pseudogene TRBV3-2) with TRBJ2-7; the match to TRBD1 covers 7 bases. Germline V gene lookup returns CDR1 LGHDT and CDR2 YNNKEL (reference sequence). This CDR3 comprises 16 residues. The V segment lost 4 bases and the J segment 0 bases; nucleotides outside the gene matches: 9. As DNA, the CDR3 is TGTGCCAGCAGCCCCCGTGGGGCAGGGGGCTCCTACGAGCAGTACTTC. It is translated as CASSPRGAGGSYEQYF.

The V gene is TRBV3-1 (or the pseudogene TRBV3-2), the J gene TRBJ2-1; maybe TRBD2 (7 bases). Trimming took off 6 bases at V and 7 bases at J, with 16 bases between the two ends. Germline CDR1 LGHDT, CDR2 YNNKEL (reference sequence). The CDR3 sequence is 14 residues long. Written as DNA, the CDR3 is TGTGCCAGCAGATTAGGGGGGGCGCGGAATGAGCAGTTCTTC. Encoded protein: CASRLGGARNEQFF.

The genes are TRBV19 and TRBJ2-7; TRBD2 might be the D (5 bases). Germline CDR1 is LNHDA and CDR2 is SQIVND (reference sequence). The CDR3 is made up of 14 amino acids. V lost 4 bases and J 2 bases, leaving 12 bases between the germline ends. The chain's CDR3 is CASSRGIGPYEQYF. For the CDR3, the DNA is TGTGCCAGTAGTAGAGGGATTGGTCCCTACGAGCAGTACTTC.

As DNA, the CDR3 is TGTGCCAGCCGCTGGGCGGGGGGGGCGAGGGGCTACACCTTC. Translating it yields CASRWAGGARGYTF. The rearrangement uses TRBV28 and TRBJ1-2; a possible D gene is TRBD1 (6 bases). CDR3 length: 14 residues. The V gene's germline CDR1 is MDHEN and CDR2 SYDVKM. The V gene lost 8 bases and the J gene lost 8 bases, with 21 bases spanning the gap.

V gene TRBV5-1 combines with J gene TRBJ2-7, with 11 bases that match TRBD1. Germline V gives CDR1 SGHRS, CDR2 YFSETQ. V lost 3 bases, J lost 4 bases, and 6 bases stayed unmatched. This CDR3 has 15 amino acids. CDR3 DNA sequence: TGCGCCAGCAGCTCCCTGGACAGGGGGCTTTACGAGCAGTACTTC. Amino acids: CASSSLDRGLYEQYF.

Here the CDR3 reads CASSPTPVETQYF. CDR3 sequence (DNA): TGTGCCAGCAGCCCCACACCCGTGGAGACCCAGTACTTC. The J gene is TRBJ2-5, the V gene TRBV21-1; the DNA was not compared with TRBD1, the D call given in the table. TRBV21-1 is a pseudogene segment. This CDR3 spans 13 amino acids.

The chain links TRBV19 to TRBJ1-6, with 8 positions matching TRBD1. CDR1 is LNHDA, CDR2 SQIVND, per germline (reference sequence). CDR3 length: 14 residues. Trimming took 1 base from V and 9 from J; bases not matched to a gene: 2. In DNA form, the CDR3 reads TGTGCCAGTAGTATAGGCCAGGGGGCTTCACCCCTCCACTTT. This encodes CASSIGQGASPLHF.